This TCR beta chain was identified in a study of cytomegalovirus exposure and HLA in healthy donors. The PCR contained 60 Vbeta and 13 Jbeta primers. TCRdb's table, derived via immunoSEQ multiplex PCR, lists solely in-frame clones and lacks some. This repertoire shows 74,000 or so clones, 70% to 85% found once; its top ten account for 2.5% to 3.5%. J gave up 7 bases and V 6 bases, and 9 bases lay outside the gene matches. Per the germline V gene, CDR1 is SGHTA and CDR2 is FQGTGA. The CDR3 runs to 16 residues. Material for sequencing was PBMCs. The V call is TRBV7-3, the J call TRBJ2-1, with TRBD2 matching 13 bases. The receptor was isolated from a man aged 45-60 years in good health and CMV-seropositive. The CDR3 region has the DNA TGTGCCAGCAGTCGAAACCGGGGACTAGCGGGGAATGAGCAGTTCTTC. This encodes CASSRNRGLAGNEQFF. The complete variable domain, with remaining parts taken from reference TRBV7-3 and TRBJ2-1, reads GAGVSQTPSNKVTEKGKYVELRCDPISGHTALYWYRQSLGQGPEFLIYFQGTGAADDSGLPNDRFFAVRPEGSVSTLKIQRTERGDSAVYLCASSRNRGLAGNEQFFGPGTRLTVL.